This T cell receptor beta chain is drawn from a study of blood T cell repertoires in COVID-19. At the level of the study: The samples span acute and convalescent COVID-19 from the United States, Italy and Spain. T cells, B-cell-depleted T cells, or PBMCs supplied cDNA or gDNA.

Trimming removed 0 bases from V and 2 bases from J, with 7 bases in between. The CDR3 is 14 amino acids. The germline CDR1 and CDR2 sequences are LGHDT and YNNKEL (reference sequence). Authors' methods: Reference gene primer amplification gave nucleated cell count estimates. Clones were read by immunoSEQ multiplex PCR, and TCRdb kept only the in-frame ones, dropping some. From that table come the V and J calls and clone size; the DNA was used to work out D and trimming. This table has a few hundred thousand clones, around 83% appearing once. The sequencing sample was made of peripheral blood. The chain couples TRBV3-1 (or the pseudogene TRBV3-2) to TRBJ2-5; D uncertain. The receptor comes from a woman in her 40s who had recovered from COVID-19. The DNA of the CDR3 is TGTGCCAGCAGCCAAGAGGCCTTACAAGAGACCCAGTACTTC. Protein product: CASSQEALQETQYF.